These T cell receptor beta chains were read from a single sample in a study of CD8+ T cells in alopecia areata. This table comes from immunoSEQ multiplex PCR, and its TCRdb copy is limited to in-frame clones, with some not included. Among over 95,000 clones listed, approximately 42% were seen once. The sequenced sample consisted of CD4+ T cells sorted from blood. These receptors were taken from a human donor with alopecia areata. CDR3s include the opening cysteine and the closing phenylalanine or tryptophan. D genes are given only for firm matches. Clone size appears in some rows only: once, few, many, or a class for an expanded clone.

few,-,TRBV7-2,TRBJ2-1,CASSFRTGPGLEQFF
-,-,TRBV5-4,TRBJ2-3,CASSRVGGTDTQYF
-,-,TRBV29-1,TRBJ2-2,CSVANSALSRELFF
-,TRBD2,TRBV7-2,TRBJ2-1,CASSLTGTSGFNEQFF
few,TRBD1,TRBV28,TRBJ1-5,CASVRDRGYSNQPQHF
-,-,TRBV9,TRBJ2-5,CASSVASGPKETQYF
-,-,TRBV5-1,TRBJ2-3,CASSPQPPDTQYF
few,TRBD1,TRBV25-1,TRBJ2-1,CASSVTGTGVNEQFF
once,TRBD1,TRBV15,TRBJ2-1,CATSRRQGTYNEQFF
-,-,TRBV15,TRBJ2-1,CATSRIGLNEQFF
-,-,TRBV5-1,TRBJ2-2,CASSRTGFSTGELFF
-,TRBD2,TRBV5-1,TRBJ2-1,CASSFVASGNYNEQFF
few,-,TRBV7-9,TRBJ1-2,CASSLEARNYGYTF
-,-,TRBV7-2,TRBJ2-3,CASSSGHPSTDTQYF
-,-,TRBV25-1,TRBJ2-7,CASSAEIYEQYF
-,-,TRBV5-4,TRBJ2-1,CASRLGEGANEQFF
few,-,TRBV5-1,TRBJ2-5,CASSEGLAYQETQYF
-,TRBD2,TRBV29-1,TRBJ2-2,CSVDPFGRGDLAGDGTGELFF
-,TRBD2,TRBV28,TRBJ2-4,CASSYDTLAARYIQYF
few,-,TRBV7-9,TRBJ1-6,CASSFSRENSPLHF
-,TRBD1,TRBV6-5,TRBJ2-3,CASSYRGREEDTQYF
-,TRBD1,TRBV2,TRBJ2-7,CASNTRTGPYEQYF